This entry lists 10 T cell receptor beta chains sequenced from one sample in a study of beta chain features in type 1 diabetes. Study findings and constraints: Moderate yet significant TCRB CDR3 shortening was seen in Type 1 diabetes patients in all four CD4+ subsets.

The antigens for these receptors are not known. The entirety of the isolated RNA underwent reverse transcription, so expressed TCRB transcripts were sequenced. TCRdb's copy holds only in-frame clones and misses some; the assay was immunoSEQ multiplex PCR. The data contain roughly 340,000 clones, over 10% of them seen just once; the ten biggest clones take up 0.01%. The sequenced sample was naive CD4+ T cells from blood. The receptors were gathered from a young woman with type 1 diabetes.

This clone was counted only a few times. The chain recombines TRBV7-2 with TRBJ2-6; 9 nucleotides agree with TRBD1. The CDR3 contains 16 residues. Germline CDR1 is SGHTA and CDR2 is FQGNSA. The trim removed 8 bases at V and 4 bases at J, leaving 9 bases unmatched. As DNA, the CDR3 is TGTGCCAGCGGTCCCGGGACAGGGATCGGGGCCAACGTCCTGACTTTC. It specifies CASGPGTGIGANVLTF.

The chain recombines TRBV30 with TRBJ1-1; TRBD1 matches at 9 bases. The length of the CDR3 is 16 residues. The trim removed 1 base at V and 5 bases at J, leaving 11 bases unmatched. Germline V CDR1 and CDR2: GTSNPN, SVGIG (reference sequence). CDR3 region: CAWSEGTGRYGTEAFF. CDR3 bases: TGTGCCTGGAGTGAGGGGACAGGGCGGTATGGGACTGAAGCTTTCTTT. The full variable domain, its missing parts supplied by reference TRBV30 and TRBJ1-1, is SQTIHQWPATLVQPVGSPLSLECTVEGTSNPNLYWYRQAAGRGLQLLFYSVGIGQISSEVPQNLSASRPQDRQFILSSKKLLLSDSGFYLCAWSEGTGRYGTEAFFGQGTRLTVV.

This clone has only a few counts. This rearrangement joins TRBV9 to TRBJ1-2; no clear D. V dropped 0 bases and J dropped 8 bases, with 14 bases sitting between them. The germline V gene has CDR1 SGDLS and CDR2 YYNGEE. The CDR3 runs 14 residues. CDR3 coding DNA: TGTGCCAGCAGCGTAGGGAGGGCCCCTAGGGGCTACACCTTC. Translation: CASSVGRAPRGYTF.

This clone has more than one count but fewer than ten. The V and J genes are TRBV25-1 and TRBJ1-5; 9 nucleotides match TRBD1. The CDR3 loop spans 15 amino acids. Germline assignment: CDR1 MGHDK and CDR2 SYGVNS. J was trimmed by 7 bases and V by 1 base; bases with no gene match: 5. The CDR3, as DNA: TGTGCCAGCAGTGAATCGGGACAGGGAGTCCAGCCCCAGCATTTT. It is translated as CASSESGQGVQPQHF. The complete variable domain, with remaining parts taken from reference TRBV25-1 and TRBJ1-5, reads EADIYQTPRYLVIGTGKKITLECSQTMGHDKMYWYQQDPGMELHLIHYSYGVNSTEKGDLSSESTVSRIRTEHFPLTLESARPSHTSQYLCASSESGQGVQPQHFGDGTRLSIL.

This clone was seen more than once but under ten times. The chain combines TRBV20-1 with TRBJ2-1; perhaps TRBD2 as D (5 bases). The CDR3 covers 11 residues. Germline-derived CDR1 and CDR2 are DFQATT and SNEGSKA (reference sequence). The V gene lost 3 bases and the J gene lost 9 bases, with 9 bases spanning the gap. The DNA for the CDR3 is TGCAGTGCTAGCGGGGTGGCTGAGCAGTTCTTC. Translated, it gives CSASGVAEQFF.

The DNA of the CDR3 is TGTGCCAGCAGCCGGACGCGGGAGTACTACAATGAGCAGTTCTTC. It encodes CASSRTREYYNEQFF. This chain joins TRBV5-6 and TRBJ2-1; TRBD2 aligns across 7 bases. Germline CDR1 is SGHDT and CDR2 is YYEEEE. CDR3 length equals 15 residues. The J segment lost 3 bases and the V segment lost 4 bases, leaving 7 bases of the junction unmatched.

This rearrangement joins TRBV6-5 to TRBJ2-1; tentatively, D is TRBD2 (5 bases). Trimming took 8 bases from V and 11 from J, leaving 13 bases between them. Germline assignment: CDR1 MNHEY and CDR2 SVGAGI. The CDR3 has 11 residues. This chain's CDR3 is CASGLAFQQFF. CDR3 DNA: TGTGCCAGCGGACTGGCTTTTCAGCAGTTCTTC.

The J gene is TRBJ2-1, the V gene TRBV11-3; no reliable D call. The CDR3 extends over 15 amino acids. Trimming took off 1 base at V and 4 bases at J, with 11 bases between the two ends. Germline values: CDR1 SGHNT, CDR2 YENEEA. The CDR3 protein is CASSLGESRYNEQFF. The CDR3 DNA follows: TGTGCCAGCAGCTTAGGAGAAAGCCGGTACAATGAGCAGTTCTTC.

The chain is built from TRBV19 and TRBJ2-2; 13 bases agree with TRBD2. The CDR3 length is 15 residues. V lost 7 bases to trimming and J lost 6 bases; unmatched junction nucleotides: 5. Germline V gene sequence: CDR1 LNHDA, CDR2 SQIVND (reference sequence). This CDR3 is CASTRLAGGPGELFF. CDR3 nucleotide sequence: TGTGCCAGTACTCGACTAGCGGGAGGTCCCGGGGAGCTGTTTTTT.

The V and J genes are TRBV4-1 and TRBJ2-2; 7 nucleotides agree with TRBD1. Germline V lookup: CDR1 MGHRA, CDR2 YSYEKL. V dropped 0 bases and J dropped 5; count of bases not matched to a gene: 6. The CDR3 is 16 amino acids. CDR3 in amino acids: CASSQDGSRGTGELFF. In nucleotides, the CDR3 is TGCGCCAGCAGCCAAGACGGTAGCAGGGGGACCGGGGAGCTGTTTTTT.